This T cell receptor (beta chain) was observed in a study of shared clonotypes between healthy human individuals. Libraries were prepared by immunoSEQ multiplex PCR; TCRdb keeps only in-frame clonotypes and omits some of them. The sample includes over 2 million clones, around 96% of them seen just once. CDR3 length equals 14 residues. Germline loops: CDR1 SGDLS, CDR2 YYNGEE. V trimming: 2 bases; J trimming: 5 bases; junction bases outside the gene matches: 2. Naive-designated CD8 cells lacked CD45RO, were positively enriched for CCR7, and omitted terminally differentiated effector memory CD45RA+ cells.

The TCR comes from a man between 18 and 29 years old in good health. The chain employs TRBV9 and TRBJ2-2, with TRBD1 identical over 8 bases. The sample comprised naive CD8+ T cells sorted from blood. CDR3 amino acids: CASSVQGATGELFF. DNA for the CDR3: TGTGCCAGCAGCGTCCAGGGGGCAACCGGGGAGCTGTTTTTT.